This T cell receptor beta chain comes out of a study of cytomegalovirus exposure and HLA in healthy donors. Primers included in the PCR were 60 Vbeta and 13 Jbeta primers. Assay: immunoSEQ multiplex PCR; the TCRdb copy retains only in-frame clones and omits some. The table for this sample gives tens of thousands of clones. The germline V gene encodes CDR1 MNHNY and CDR2 SVGAGI (reference sequence). This CDR3 has 13 residues. Trimming removed 7 bases from V and 8 bases from J; junction bases left unmatched: 9. Overall study findings and caveats: DRB1 had the most TCR associations and HLA-C the fewest, a later analysis found, with rates varying by HLA locus. Immune exposure data for these donors was limited to CMV serostatus. HLA alleles were associated with fewer than 20,000 TCR beta sequences in a later analysis at 0.05 false discovery rate.

Although they were nominally healthy when sampled, donors likely had unrecorded immune exposures. In the case of this clone: Antigen specificity is unknown.

The sequence derives from a man aged 50-60 years in good health and CMV-seronegative. The chain employs TRBV6-6 and TRBJ1-2, with 8 bases identical to TRBD1. Sample: PBMCs. In DNA, the CDR3 is TGTGCCAGCATTCTACAGGGGGATGGGGGCTACACCTTC. Translating it yields CASILQGDGGYTF.